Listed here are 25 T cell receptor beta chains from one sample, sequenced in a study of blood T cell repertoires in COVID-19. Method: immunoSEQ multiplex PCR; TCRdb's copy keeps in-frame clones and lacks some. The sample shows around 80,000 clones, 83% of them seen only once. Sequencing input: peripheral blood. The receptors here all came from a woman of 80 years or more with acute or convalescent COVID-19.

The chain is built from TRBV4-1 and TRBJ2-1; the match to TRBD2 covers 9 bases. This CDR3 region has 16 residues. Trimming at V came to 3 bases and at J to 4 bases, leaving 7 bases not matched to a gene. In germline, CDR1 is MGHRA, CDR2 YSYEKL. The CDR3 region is CASSQDLAGPYNEQFF. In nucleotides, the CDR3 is TGCGCCAGCAGCCAGGACCTAGCGGGACCGTACAATGAGCAGTTCTTC.

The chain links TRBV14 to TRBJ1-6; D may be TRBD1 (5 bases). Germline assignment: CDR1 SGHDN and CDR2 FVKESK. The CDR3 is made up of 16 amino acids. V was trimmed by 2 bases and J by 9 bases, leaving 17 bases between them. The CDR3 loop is CASSQQFGRVRSPLHF. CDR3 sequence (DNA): TGTGCCAGCAGCCAACAATTTGGCAGGGTCCGTTCACCCCTCCACTTT.

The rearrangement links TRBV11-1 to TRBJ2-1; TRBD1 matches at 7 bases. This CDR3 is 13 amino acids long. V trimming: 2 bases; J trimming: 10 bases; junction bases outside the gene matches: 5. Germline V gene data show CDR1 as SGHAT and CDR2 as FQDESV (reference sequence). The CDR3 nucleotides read TGTGCCAGCAGCTTAAGAGGGGGCTGGGAGCAGTTCTTC. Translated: CASSLRGGWEQFF.

The CDR3 region is CASSLTGTDTGELFF. CDR3 nucleotide sequence: TGTGCCAGCAGCTTAACAGGGACTGACACCGGGGAGCTGTTTTTT. The V and J genes are TRBV7-3 and TRBJ2-2, with D tentatively TRBD2 (6 bases). Looked up from germline, CDR1 is SGHTA and CDR2 is FQGTGA. Trimming cost V 0 bases and J 3 bases, with 8 bases left between them. This CDR3 has 15 residues.

For the CDR3, the DNA is TGTGCCAGCGCTGGACACCTCAGCATTAATTCACCCCTCCACTTT. Amino acid sequence: CASAGHLSINSPLHF. This sequence joins TRBV19 and TRBJ1-6; a possible D gene is TRBD1 (5 bases). CDR1 LNHDA and CDR2 SQIVND come from the germline V gene (reference sequence). The CDR3 length is 15 residues. The V gene lost 9 bases and the J gene lost 6 bases, with 18 bases spanning the gap.

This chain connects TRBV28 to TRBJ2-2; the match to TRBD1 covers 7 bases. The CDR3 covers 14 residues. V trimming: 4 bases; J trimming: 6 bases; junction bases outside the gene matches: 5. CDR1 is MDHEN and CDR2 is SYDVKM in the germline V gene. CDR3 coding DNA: TGTGCCAGCAGTTCCGGACAGGTTCCCGGGGAGCTGTTTTTT. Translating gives CASSSGQVPGELFF.

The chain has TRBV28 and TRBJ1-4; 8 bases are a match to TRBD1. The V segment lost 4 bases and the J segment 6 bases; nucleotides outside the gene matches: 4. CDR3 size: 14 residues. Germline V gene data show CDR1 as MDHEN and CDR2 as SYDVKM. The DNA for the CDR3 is TGTGCCAGCAGTTACAGGGGGGGTTATGAAAAACTGTTTTTT. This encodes CASSYRGGYEKLFF.

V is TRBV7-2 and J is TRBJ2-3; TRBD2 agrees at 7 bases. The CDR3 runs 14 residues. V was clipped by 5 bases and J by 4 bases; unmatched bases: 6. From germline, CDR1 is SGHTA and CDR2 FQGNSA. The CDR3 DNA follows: TGTGCCAGCAGCATGAGCGGGAACCCAGATACGCAGTATTTT. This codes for CASSMSGNPDTQYF. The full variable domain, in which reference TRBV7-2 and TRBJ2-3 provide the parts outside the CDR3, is GAGVSQSPSNKVTEKGKDVELRCDPISGHTALYWYRQSLGQGLEFLIYFQGNSAPDKSGLPSDRFSAERTGGSVSTLTIQRTQQEDSAVYLCASSMSGNPDTQYFGPGTRLTVL.

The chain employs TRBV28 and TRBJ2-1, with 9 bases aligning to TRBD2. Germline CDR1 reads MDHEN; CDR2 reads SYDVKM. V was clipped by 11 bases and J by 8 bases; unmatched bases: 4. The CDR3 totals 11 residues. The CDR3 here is CAVSGSYEQFF. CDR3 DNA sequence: TGTGCCGTTAGCGGGAGCTATGAGCAGTTCTTC.

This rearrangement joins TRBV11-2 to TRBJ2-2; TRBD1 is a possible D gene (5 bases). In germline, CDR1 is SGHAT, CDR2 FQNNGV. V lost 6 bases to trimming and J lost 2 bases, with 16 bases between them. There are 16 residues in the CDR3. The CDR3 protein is CASSRTQGFNTGELFF. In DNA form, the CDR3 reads TGTGCCAGCAGTCGCACGCAGGGATTCAACACCGGGGAGCTGTTTTTT.

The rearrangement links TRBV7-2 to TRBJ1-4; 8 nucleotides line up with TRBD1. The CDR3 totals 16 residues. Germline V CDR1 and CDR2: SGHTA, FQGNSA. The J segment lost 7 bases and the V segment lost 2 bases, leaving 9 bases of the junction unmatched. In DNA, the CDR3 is TGTGCCAGCAGCTTAATAGGTCAGGGGGCGGGTGAAAAACTGTTTTTT. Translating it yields CASSLIGQGAGEKLFF. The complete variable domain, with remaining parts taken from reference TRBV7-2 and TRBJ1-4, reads GAGVSQSPSNKVTEKGKDVELRCDPISGHTALYWYRQSLGQGLEFLIYFQGNSAPDKSGLPSDRFSAERTGGSVSTLTIQRTQQEDSAVYLCASSLIGQGAGEKLFFGSGTQLSVL.

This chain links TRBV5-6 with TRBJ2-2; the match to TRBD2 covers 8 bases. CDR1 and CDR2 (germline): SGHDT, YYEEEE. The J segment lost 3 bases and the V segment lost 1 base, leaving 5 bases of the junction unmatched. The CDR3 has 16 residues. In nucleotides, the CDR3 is TGTGCCAGCAGCTTGTTGTACGGGAGGGACACCGGGGAGCTGTTTTTT. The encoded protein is CASSLLYGRDTGELFF. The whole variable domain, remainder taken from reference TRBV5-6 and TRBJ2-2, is DAGVTQSPTHLIKTRGQQVTLRCSPKSGHDTVSWYQQALGQGPQFIFQYYEEEERQRGNFPDRFSGHQFPNYSSELNVNALLLGDSALYLCASSLLYGRDTGELFFGEGSRLTVL.

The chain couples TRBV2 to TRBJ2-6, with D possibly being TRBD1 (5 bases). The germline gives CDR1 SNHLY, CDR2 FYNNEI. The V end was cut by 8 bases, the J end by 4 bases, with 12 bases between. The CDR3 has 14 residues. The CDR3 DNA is TGTGCCAGCTTACAGGAACCCGGGGCCAACGTCCTGACTTTC. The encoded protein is CASLQEPGANVLTF.

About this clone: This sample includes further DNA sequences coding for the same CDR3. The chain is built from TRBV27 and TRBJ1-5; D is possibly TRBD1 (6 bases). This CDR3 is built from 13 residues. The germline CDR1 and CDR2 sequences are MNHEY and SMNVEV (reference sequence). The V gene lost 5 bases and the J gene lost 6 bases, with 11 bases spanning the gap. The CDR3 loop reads CASSLQGRQPQHF. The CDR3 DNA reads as TGTGCCAGCAGTCTACAGGGTCGTCAGCCCCAGCATTTT.

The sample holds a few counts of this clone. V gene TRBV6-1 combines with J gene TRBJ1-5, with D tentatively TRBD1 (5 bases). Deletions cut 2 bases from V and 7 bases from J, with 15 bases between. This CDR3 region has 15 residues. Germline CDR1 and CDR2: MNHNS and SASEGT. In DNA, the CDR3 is TGTGCCAGCAGTGAACGGCCGGCTGCAGGGCAGCCCCAGCATTTT. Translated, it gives CASSERPAAGQPQHF.

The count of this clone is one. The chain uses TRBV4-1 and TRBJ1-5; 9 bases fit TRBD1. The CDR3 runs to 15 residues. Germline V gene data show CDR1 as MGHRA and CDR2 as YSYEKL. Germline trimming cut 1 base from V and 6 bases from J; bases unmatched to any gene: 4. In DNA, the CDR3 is TGCGCCAGCAGCCAAGGAACAGGGGGCTTTCAGCCCCAGCATTTT. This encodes CASSQGTGGFQPQHF.

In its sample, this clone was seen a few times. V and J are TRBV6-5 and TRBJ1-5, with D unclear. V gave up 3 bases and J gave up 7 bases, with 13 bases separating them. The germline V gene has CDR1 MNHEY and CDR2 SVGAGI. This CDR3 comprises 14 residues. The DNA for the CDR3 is TGTGCCAGCAGTTATTTTCGTGGCTCCCAGCCCCAGCATTTT. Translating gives CASSYFRGSQPQHF.

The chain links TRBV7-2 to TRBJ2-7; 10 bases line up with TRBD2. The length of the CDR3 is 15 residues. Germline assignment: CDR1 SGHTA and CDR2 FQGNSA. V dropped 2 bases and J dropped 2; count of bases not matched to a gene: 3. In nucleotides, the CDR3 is TGTGCCAGCAGCTTACTAGCGGGAGTTCCCTACGAGCAGTACTTC. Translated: CASSLLAGVPYEQYF.

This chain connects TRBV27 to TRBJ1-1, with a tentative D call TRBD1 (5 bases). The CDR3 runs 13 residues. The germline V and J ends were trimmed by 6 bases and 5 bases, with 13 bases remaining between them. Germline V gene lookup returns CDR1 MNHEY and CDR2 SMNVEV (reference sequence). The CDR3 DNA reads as TGTGCCAGCAGATTCCCGGAGGGGACTGAAGCTTTCTTT. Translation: CASRFPEGTEAFF.

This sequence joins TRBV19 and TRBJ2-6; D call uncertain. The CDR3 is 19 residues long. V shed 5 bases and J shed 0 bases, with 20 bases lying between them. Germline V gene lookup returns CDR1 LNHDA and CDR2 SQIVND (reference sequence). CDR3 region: CASSSMVLLTGSGANVLTF. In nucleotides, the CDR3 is TGTGCCAGTAGTTCTATGGTCCTCCTTACCGGCTCTGGGGCCAACGTCCTGACTTTC.

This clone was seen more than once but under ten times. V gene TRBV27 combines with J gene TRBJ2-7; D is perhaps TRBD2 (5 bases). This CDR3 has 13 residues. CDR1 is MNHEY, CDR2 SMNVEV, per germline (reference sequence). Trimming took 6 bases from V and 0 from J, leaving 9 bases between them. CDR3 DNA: TGTGCCAGCAGGGGAGTAAGCTCCTACGAGCAGTACTTC. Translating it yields CASRGVSSYEQYF.

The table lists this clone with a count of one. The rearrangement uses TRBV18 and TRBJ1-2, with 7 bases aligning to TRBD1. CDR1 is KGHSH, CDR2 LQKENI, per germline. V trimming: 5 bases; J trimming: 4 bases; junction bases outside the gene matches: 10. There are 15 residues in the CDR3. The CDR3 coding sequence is TGTGCCAGCTCATCTACAGGGGCCGATCCCTATGGCTACACCTTC. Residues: CASSSTGADPYGYTF.

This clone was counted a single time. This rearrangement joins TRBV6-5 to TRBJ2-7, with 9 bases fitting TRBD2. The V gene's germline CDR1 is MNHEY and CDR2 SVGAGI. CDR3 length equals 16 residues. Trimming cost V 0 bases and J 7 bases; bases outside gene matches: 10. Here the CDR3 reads CASSYSGGSGSGEQYF. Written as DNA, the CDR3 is TGTGCCAGCAGTTACTCCGGCGGTAGCGGGAGTGGAGAGCAGTACTTC.

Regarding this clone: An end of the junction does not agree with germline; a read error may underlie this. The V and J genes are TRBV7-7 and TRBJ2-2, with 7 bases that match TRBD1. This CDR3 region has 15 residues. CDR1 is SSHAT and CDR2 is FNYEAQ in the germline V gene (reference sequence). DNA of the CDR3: TGTGCTAGCAGCCTTGGGACAGCGAACACCGGGGAGCTGTTTTTT. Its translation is CASSLGTANTGELFF. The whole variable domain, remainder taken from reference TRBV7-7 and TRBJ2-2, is GAGVSQSPRYKVTKRGQDVTLRCDPISSHATLYWYQQALGQGPEFLTYFNYEAQPDKSGLPSDRFSAERPEGSISTLTIQRTEQRDSAMYRCASSLGTANTGELFFGEGSRLTVL.

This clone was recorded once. The CDR3 loop is CASSEGSPSYGYTF. In DNA form, the CDR3 reads TGTGCCAGCAGTGAAGGGTCACCCAGCTATGGCTACACCTTC. This chain links TRBV2 with TRBJ1-2; D is uncertain. Trimming left V 1 base short and J 4 bases short, with 10 bases between. In germline, CDR1 is SNHLY, CDR2 FYNNEI. The CDR3 totals 14 residues.